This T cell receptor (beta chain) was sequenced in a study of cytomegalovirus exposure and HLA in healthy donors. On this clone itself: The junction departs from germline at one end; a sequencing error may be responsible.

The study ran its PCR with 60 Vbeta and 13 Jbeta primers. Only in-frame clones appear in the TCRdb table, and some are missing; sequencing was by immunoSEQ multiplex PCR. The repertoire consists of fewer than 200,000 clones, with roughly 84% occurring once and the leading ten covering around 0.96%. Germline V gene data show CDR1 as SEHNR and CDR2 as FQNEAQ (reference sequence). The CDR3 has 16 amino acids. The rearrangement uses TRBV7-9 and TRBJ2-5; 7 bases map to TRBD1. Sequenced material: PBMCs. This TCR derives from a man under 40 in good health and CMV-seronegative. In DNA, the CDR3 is TGTTCCAGCAGCTTAGTGGGATTGACAGGGTTAGAGACCCAGTACTTC. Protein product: CSSSLVGLTGLETQYF.